This TCR beta chain derives from a study of siplizumab effects on memory and regulatory T cells. Study-wide points: The alloresponse seemed to draw substantially on naive T cells, which appeared more diverse than memory cells.

In regard to this clone: What it binds is unknown.

The CDR3 covers 15 residues. V shed 1 base and J shed 4 bases, with 10 bases lying between them. Germline V CDR1 and CDR2: SGHAT, FQNNGV. TCRdb's copy holds only in-frame clones and misses some; the assay was immunoSEQ multiplex PCR. The sample has over 100,000 clones, about 90% seen once. The V and J genes are TRBV11-2 and TRBJ2-2, with D tentatively TRBD2 (6 bases). This clonotype was sampled from a human donor in good health. Sequencing used CD4+ T cells sorted from blood. This CDR3 reads CASSLGDFGTGELFF. The CDR3, as DNA: TGTGCCAGCAGCTTAGGGGACTTTGGCACCGGGGAGCTGTTTTTT.